Described below is a single TCR beta chain sequence and its context. Only in-frame clones appear in the TCRdb table, and some are missing; sequencing was by immunoSEQ multiplex PCR. The repertoire holds about 170,000 clones, with 75% to 90% as singletons. The sample originates from a study of blood T cell repertoires in COVID-19. The CDR3 runs to 14 residues. V dropped 6 bases and J dropped 2; count of bases not matched to a gene: 5. The germline gives CDR1 LGHNA, CDR2 YNFKEQ. This clonotype was sampled from a woman between 18 and 29 years old who had recovered from COVID-19. The specimen sequenced was PBMCs or T cells enriched from blood (not recorded which). The rearrangement joins TRBV4-2 to TRBJ2-5; 8 nucleotides agree with TRBD1. CDR3 residues: CASSPRQGQETQYF. The CDR3 DNA follows: TGTGCCAGCAGTCCCCGACAGGGGCAAGAGACCCAGTACTTC.